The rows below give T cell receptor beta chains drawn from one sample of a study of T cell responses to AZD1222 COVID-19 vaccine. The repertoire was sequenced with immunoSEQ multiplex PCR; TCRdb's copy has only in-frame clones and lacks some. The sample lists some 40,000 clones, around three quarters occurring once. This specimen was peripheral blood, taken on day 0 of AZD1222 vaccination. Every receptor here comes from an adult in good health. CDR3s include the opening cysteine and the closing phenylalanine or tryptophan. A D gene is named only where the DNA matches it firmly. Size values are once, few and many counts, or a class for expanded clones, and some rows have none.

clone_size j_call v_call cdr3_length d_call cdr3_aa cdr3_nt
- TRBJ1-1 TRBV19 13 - CASSGRTNTEAFF TGTGCCAGTAGCGGGAGGACGAACACTGAAGCTTTCTTT
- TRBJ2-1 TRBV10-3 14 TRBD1 CAISERDRYNEQFF TGTGCCATCAGTGAACGGGACAGGTACAATGAGCAGTTCTTC
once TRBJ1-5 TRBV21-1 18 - CASSKVLAAKARNQPQHF TGTGCCAGCAGCAAAGTTTTGGCAGCAAAAGCAAGGAATCAGCCCCAGCATTTT
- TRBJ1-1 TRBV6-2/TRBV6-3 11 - CASSGVTEAFF TGTGCCAGCAGTGGGGTTACTGAAGCTTTCTTT
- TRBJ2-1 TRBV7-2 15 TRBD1 CASSLEGQQYNEQFF TGTGCCAGCAGCTTAGAGGGACAGCAATACAATGAGCAGTTCTTC
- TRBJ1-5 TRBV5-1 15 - CASSLEDPSNQPQHF TGCGCCAGCAGCTTGGAGGATCCTAGCAATCAGCCCCAGCATTTT
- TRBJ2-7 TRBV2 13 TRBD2 CASSGRGTYEQYF TGTGCCAGCAGTGGGCGGGGGACCTACGAGCAGTACTTC
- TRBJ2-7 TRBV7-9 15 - CASSRWPDRPYEQYF TGTGCCAGCAGCCGTTGGCCGGACAGACCCTACGAGCAGTACTTC
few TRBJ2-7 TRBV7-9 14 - CASSFDSYTYEQYF TGTGCCAGCAGCTTTGACAGCTACACCTACGAGCAGTACTTC
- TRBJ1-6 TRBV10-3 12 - CAISEGSSPLHF TGTGCCATCAGTGAAGGGAGCTCACCCCTCCACTTT
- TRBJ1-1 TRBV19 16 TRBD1 CASSTLGQGANTEAFF TGTGCCAGTAGTACCCTGGGACAGGGGGCGAACACTGAAGCTTTCTTT
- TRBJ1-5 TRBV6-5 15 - CASRTTDSGNQPQHF TGTGCCAGCAGAACCACCGACAGTGGCAATCAGCCCCAGCATTTT
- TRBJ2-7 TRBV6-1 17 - CASSVNPGGRLTYEQYF TGTGCCAGCAGTGTCAACCCCGGGGGACGCCTCACCTACGAGCAGTACTTC
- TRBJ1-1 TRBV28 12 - CASIGWGAGAFF TGTGCCAGCATCGGGTGGGGCGCCGGAGCTTTCTTT
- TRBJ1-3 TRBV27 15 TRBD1 CASSLSRGLGNTIYF TGTGCCAGCAGTTTATCAAGGGGGCTTGGAAACACCATATATTTT
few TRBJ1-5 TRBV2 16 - CASSKDRLASNQPQHF TGTGCCAGCAGTAAGGACAGACTAGCTAGCAATCAGCCCCAGCATTTT
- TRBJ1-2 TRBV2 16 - CASSGGGSREAGGYTF TGTGCCAGCAGTGGGGGTGGGAGTAGAGAGGCAGGAGGCTACACCTTC
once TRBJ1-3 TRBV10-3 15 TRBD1 CAISATGTGGNTIYF TGTGCCATCAGTGCCACCGGGACAGGGGGAAACACCATATATTTT
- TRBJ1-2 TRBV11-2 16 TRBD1 CASSMLNPRQGHGYTF TGTGCCAGCAGTATGCTGAATCCCCGACAGGGTCATGGCTACACCTTC
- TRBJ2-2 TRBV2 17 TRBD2 CASSASGGGANTGELFF TGTGCCAGCAGCGCTAGCGGGGGAGGCGCGAACACCGGGGAGCTGTTTTTT
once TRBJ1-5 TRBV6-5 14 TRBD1 CASSRTGGSQPQHF TGTGCCAGCAGTAGAACAGGGGGCAGTCAGCCCCAGCATTTT
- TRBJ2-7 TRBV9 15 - CASSRGMRAVGEQYF TGTGCCAGCAGCCGGGGGATGAGGGCAGTGGGCGAGCAGTACTTC
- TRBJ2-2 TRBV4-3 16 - CASSQGPGGVTGELFF TGCGCCAGCAGCCAAGGCCCGGGCGGGGTCACCGGGGAGCTGTTTTTT
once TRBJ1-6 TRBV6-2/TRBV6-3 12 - CASSLFNSPLHF TGTGCCAGCAGTCTTTTTAATTCACCCCTCCACTTT
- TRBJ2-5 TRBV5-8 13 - CASRPPGVETQYF TGTGCCAGCAGACCCCCGGGTGTTGAGACCCAGTACTTC
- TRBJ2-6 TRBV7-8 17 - CASSFNILRSGANVLTF TGTGCCAGCAGCTTTAATATATTGCGCTCTGGGGCCAACGTCCTGACTTTC
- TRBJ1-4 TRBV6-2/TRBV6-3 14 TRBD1 CASSYPGQGRKLFF TGTGCCAGCAGTTACCCGGGACAGGGAAGGAAACTGTTTTTT
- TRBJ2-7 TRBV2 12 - CASTQSGYEQYF TGTGCCAGCACCCAGTCCGGATACGAGCAGTACTTC
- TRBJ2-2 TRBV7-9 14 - CASSLRQNTGELFF TGTGCCAGCAGCTTACGCCAGAACACCGGGGAGCTGTTTTTT
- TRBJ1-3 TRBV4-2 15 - CASSQPDNSGNTIYF TGTGCCAGCAGCCAGCCCGACAACTCTGGAAACACCATATATTTT
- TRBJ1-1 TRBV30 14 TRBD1 CAWIKGTGGTEAFF TGTGCCTGGATTAAGGGGACAGGGGGCACTGAAGCTTTCTTT
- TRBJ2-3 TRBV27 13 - CASSSFATDTQYF TGTGCCAGCTCCAGTTTCGCGACAGATACGCAGTATTTT
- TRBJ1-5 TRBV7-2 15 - CASSLGSWGNQPQHF TGTGCCAGCAGCTTAGGGTCATGGGGCAATCAGCCCCAGCATTTT
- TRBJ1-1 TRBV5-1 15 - CASSLAGTLNTEAFF TGCGCCAGCAGCTTGGCCGGGACATTGAACACTGAAGCTTTCTTT
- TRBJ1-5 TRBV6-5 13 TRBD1 CASRGQGNQPQHF TGTGCCAGCAGGGGACAGGGGAATCAGCCCCAGCATTTT
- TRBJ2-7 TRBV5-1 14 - CASSLGSLAYEQYF TGCGCCAGCAGCTTAGGGTCGCTGGCCTACGAGCAGTACTTC
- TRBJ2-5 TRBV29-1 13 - CSALGVEGETQYF TGCAGCGCTCTGGGGGTCGAGGGAGAGACCCAGTACTTC
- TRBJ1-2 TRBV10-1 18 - CASSESVGDESLNYGYTF TGCGCCAGCAGTGAGTCGGTCGGGGACGAGTCCCTCAACTATGGCTACACCTTC
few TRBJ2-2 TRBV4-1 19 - CASSQAPLERGPNTGELFF TGCGCCAGCAGCCAAGCCCCCTTAGAACGGGGGCCGAACACCGGGGAGCTGTTTTTT
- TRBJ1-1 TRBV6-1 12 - CASSELRFKAFF TGTGCCAGCAGTGAACTTCGGTTTAAAGCTTTCTTT
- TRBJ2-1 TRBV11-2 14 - CASSPMGSYNEQFF TGTGCCAGCAGCCCTATGGGTTCCTACAATGAGCAGTTCTTC
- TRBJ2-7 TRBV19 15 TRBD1 CASSILGTGIYEQYF TGTGCCAGTAGTATTCTCGGGACAGGGATCTACGAGCAGTACTTC
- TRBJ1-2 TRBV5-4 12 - CASSSDSYGYTF TGTGCCAGCAGCTCCGACAGTTATGGCTACACCTTC
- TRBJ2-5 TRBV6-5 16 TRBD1 CASSSQWTGHQETQYF TGTGCCAGCAGTTCGCAATGGACAGGGCACCAAGAGACCCAGTACTTC
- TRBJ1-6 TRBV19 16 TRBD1 CASSIMGQGEGSPLHF TGTGCCAGTAGTATTATGGGACAGGGGGAAGGTTCACCCCTCCACTTT
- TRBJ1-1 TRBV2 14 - CASSDQTDGTEAFF TGTGCCAGCAGTGACCAGACGGATGGTACTGAAGCTTTCTTT
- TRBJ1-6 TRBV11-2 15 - CASSRRASESPPLHF TGTGCCAGCAGTCGCCGGGCTTCGGAGAGTCCACCCCTCCACTTT
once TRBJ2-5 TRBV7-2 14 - CASSLRSPNGTQYF TGTGCCAGCAGCCTGCGTTCCCCAAACGGGACCCAGTACTTC
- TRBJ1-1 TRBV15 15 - CATSRGDSGNTEAFF TGTGCCACCAGCCGGGGGGACTCAGGGAACACTGAAGCTTTCTTT
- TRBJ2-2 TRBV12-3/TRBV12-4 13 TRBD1 CASRGGSTGELFF TGTGCCAGCAGAGGGGGCTCCACCGGGGAGCTGTTTTTT